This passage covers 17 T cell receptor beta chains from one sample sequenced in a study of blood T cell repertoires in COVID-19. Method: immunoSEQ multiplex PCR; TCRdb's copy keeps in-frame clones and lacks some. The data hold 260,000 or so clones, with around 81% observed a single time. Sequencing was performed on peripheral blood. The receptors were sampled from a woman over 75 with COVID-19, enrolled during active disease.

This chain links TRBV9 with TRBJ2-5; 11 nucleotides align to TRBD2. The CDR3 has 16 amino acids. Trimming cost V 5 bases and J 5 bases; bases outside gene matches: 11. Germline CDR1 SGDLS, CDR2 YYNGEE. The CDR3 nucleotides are TGTGCCAGCAGTCTTAGCGGGGGGGTACAAACGGAGACCCAGTACTTC. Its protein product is CASSLSGGVQTETQYF.

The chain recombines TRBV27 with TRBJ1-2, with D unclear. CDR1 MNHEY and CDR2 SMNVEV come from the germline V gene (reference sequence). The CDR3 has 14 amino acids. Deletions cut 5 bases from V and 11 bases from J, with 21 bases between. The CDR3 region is CASSRNMDGLPYTF. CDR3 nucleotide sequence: TGTGCCAGCAGTCGTAACATGGACGGACTCCCTTACACCTTC.

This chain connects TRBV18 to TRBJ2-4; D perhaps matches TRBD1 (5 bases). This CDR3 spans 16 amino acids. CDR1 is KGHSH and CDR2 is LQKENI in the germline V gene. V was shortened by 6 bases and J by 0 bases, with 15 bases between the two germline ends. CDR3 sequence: CASSPPPTAAKNIQYF. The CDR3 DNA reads TGTGCCAGCTCTCCGCCGCCGACAGCAGCCAAAAACATTCAGTACTTC.

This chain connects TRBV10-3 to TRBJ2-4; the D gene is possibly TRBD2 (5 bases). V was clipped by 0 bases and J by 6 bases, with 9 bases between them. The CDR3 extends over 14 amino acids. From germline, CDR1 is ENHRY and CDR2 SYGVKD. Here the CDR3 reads CAISESSGVNIQYF. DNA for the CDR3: TGTGCCATCAGTGAGTCGAGCGGAGTAAACATTCAGTACTTC.

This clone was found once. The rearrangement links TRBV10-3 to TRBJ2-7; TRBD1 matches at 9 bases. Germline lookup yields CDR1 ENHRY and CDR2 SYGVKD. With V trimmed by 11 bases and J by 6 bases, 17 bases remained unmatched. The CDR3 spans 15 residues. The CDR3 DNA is TGTGCCGCCGCCAGAGTTACAGGGGGCGACTCCGAGCAGTACTTC. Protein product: CAAARVTGGDSEQYF.

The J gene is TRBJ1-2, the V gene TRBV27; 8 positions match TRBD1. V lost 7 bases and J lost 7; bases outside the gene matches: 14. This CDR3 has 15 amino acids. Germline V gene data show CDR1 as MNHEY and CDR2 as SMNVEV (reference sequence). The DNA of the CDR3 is TGTGCCAGCACCCAGACAGGGGCGGGTTTAGGTGGCTACACCTTC. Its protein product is CASTQTGAGLGGYTF.

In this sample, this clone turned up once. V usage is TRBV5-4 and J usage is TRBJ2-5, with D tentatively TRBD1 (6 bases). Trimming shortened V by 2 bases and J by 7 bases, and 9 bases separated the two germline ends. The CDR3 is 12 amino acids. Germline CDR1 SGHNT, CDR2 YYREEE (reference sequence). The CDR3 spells CASSLQGRTQYF. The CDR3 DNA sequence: TGTGCCAGCAGCTTACAGGGAAGGACCCAGTACTTC. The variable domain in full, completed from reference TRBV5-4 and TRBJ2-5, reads ETGVTQSPTHLIKTRGQQVTLRCSSQSGHNTVSWYQQALGQGPQFIFQYYREEENGRGNFPPRFSGLQFPNYSSELNVNALELDDSALYLCASSLQGRTQYFGPGTRLLVL.

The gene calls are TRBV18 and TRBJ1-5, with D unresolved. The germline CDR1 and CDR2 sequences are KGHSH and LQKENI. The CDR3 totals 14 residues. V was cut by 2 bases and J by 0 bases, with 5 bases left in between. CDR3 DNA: TGTGCCAGCTCACCAGGCAGTAGCAATCAGCCCCAGCATTTT. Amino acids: CASSPGSSNQPQHF.

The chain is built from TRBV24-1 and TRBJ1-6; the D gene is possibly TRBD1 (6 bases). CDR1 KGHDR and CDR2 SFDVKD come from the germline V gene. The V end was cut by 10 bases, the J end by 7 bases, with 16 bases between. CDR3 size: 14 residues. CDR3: CATQGPLANSPLHF. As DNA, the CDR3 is TGTGCCACGCAGGGGCCGTTGGCGAATTCACCCCTCCACTTT.

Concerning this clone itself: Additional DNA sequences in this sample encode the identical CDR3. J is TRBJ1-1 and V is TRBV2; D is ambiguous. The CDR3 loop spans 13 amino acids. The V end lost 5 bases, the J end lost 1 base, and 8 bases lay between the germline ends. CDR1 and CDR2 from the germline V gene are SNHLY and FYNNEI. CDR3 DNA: TGTGCCAGCAGTCTTCTACCGAACACTGAAGCTTTCTTT. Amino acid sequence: CASSLLPNTEAFF.

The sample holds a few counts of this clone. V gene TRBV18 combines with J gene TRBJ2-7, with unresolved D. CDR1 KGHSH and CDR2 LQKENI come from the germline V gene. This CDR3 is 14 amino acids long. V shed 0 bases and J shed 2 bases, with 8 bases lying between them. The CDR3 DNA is TGTGCCAGCTCACCACCGAGCGAGCCCTACGAGCAGTACTTC. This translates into CASSPPSEPYEQYF.

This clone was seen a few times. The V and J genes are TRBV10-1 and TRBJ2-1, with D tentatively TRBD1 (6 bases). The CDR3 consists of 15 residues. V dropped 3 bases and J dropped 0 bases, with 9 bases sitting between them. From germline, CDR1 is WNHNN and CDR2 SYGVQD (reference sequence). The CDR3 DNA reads TGCGCCAGCAGTGACACAGGGAGCTCCTACAATGAGCAGTTCTTC. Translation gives CASSDTGSSYNEQFF.

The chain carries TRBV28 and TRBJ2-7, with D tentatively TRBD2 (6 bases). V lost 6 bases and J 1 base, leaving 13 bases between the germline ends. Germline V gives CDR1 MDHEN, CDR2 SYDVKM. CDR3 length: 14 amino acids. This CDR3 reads CASRPGLPSYEQYF. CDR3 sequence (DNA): TGTGCCAGCAGACCGGGACTTCCGTCCTACGAGCAGTACTTC.

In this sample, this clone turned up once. The CDR3 loop is CASSPYRFGRASTDTQYF. The CDR3 DNA follows: TGTGCCAGCAGCCCTTATCGGTTCGGGCGGGCCAGCACAGATACGCAGTATTTT. The chain is built from TRBV28 and TRBJ2-3, with D tentatively TRBD2 (5 bases). V lost 6 bases, J lost 0 bases, and 22 bases lay in between. CDR3 size: 18 residues. CDR1 and CDR2 from the germline V gene are MDHEN and SYDVKM. The whole variable domain, filled in from reference TRBV28 and TRBJ2-3, reads DVKVTQSSRYLVKRTGEKVFLECVQDMDHENMFWYRQDPGLGLRLIYFSYDVKMKEKGDIPEGYSVSREKKERFSLILESASTNQTSMYLCASSPYRFGRASTDTQYFGPGTRLTVL.

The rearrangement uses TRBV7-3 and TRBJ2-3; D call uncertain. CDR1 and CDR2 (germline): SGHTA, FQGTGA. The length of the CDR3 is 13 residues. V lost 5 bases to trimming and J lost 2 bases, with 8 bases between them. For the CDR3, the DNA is TGTGCCAGCAGCCTATTCTTCACAGATACGCAGTATTTT. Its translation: CASSLFFTDTQYF.

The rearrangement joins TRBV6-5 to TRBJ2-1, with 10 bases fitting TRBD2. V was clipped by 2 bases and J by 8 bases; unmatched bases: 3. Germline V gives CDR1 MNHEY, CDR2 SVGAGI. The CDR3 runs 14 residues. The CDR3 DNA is TGTGCCAGCAGTTACGGGACTAGCGAGTATGAGCAGTTCTTC. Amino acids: CASSYGTSEYEQFF.

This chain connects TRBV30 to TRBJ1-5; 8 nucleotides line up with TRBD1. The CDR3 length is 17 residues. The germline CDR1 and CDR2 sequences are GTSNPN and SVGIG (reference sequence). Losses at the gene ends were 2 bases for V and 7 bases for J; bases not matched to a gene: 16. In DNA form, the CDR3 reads TGTGCCTGGAGTCGGGGCAGGGGGCCGGAGGGTGGCCAGCCCCAGCATTTT. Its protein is CAWSRGRGPEGGQPQHF. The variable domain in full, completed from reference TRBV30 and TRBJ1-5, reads SQTIHQWPATLVQPVGSPLSLECTVEGTSNPNLYWYRQAAGRGLQLLFYSVGIGQISSEVPQNLSASRPQDRQFILSSKKLLLSDSGFYLCAWSRGRGPEGGQPQHFGDGTRLSIL.